The clone carrying this T cell receptor (beta chain) has only a few counts. Its matching antigen is unknown. The data were taken from a study of T cell repertoires in cytomegalovirus infection. Trimming pared 6 bases from V and 2 bases from J, leaving 21 bases between. The V gene's germline CDR1 is SGHTA and CDR2 FQGNSA. This CDR3 spans 17 amino acids. TCRdb used MiXCR to reprocess the reads, holding one entry per CDR3 protein. The repertoire holds about 830,000 distinct CDR3 sequences, about 31% seen once, with 9.5% to 15% in the top ten. The V call is TRBV7-2, the J call TRBJ2-3, with D unresolved. This specimen consisted of cultured CD8+ T cells from PBMCs, obtained from culture after CMV antigen stimulation. The TCR comes from a human donor in good health (CMV status not recorded). Some clones in this sample may be carry-over from other donors' samples. CDR3 region: CASRHRAYEIITDTQYF. Written as DNA, the CDR3 is TGTGCCAGCAGACATAGAGCGTATGAGATTATCACAGATACGCAGTATTTT.